The clone carrying this TCR beta chain has just a few counts. RNA transcripts yielded amplified TCR beta CDR3 regions. Carried out on the TCR CDR3, a first-round RT-PCR used the HTBI primer set. A single record per CDR3 protein comes from TCRdb applying MiXCR to the multiplex PCR reads. The sample lists 250,000 or so distinct CDR3 sequences; 13% to 15% were seen once. This specimen comes from a study of T cells in Graves' hyperthyroidism and ophthalmopathy. This receptor was taken from a woman in her 40s with Graves' hyperthyroidism that later progressed to Graves' ophthalmopathy. Material for sequencing was blood.

The CDR3 sequence is CSARDPPEQYF. The CDR3 region has the DNA TGCAGTGCTAGAGATCCCCCTGAGCAGTACTTC. The chain uses TRBV20-1 and TRBJ2-7, with no clear D. The CDR3 consists of 11 residues. Trimming took off 0 bases at V and 7 bases at J, with 7 bases between the two ends. Germline assignment: CDR1 DFQATT and CDR2 SNEGSKA (reference sequence).